Listed here are 28 T cell receptor beta chains from one sample, sequenced in a study of low-dose radiotherapy and immunotherapy resistance in tumors. Priming of first-strand cDNA relied on TRAV- and TRBV-specific primers (covering alpha and beta chains). TCR amplification ran approximately 20 PCR cycles using constant-region and V-primer adapter primers. TCRdb reprocessed the reads via MiXCR and lists one record per CDR3 protein. The sample records about 82,000 distinct CDR3 sequences, under 20% being singletons. Time point noted: before trial treatment. The material sequenced was PBMCs, taken before treatment. The receptors were gathered from a male donor with prostate cancer.

This clonotype occurred many times. V is TRBV7-3 and J is TRBJ2-2; TRBD2 is a possible D gene (5 bases). V lost 0 bases and J lost 2, with 10 bases in between. Germline CDR1 is SGHTA and CDR2 is FQGTGA. This CDR3 comprises 16 residues. The CDR3 protein is CASSLTRVSNTGELFF. The CDR3 DNA is TGTGCCAGCAGCTTAACGAGGGTGTCTAACACCGGGGAGCTGTTTTTT.

The chain joins TRBV2 to TRBJ2-3; perhaps TRBD2 as D (6 bases). In germline, CDR1 is SNHLY, CDR2 FYNNEI. V was shortened by 4 bases and J by 5 bases, with 10 bases between the two germline ends. This CDR3 comprises 13 residues. For the CDR3, the DNA is TGTGCCAGCAGTGGAAGTAGCGGAGATACGCAGTATTTT. Translated: CASSGSSGDTQYF.

Notes on this clonotype: This may come from a read error, since a much larger clone is one base off. J is TRBJ2-1 and V is TRBV7-3; D call uncertain. Trimming left V 2 bases short and J 13 bases short, with 15 bases between. This CDR3 comprises 13 residues. Germline lookup yields CDR1 SGHTA and CDR2 FQGTGA. The DNA for the CDR3 is TGTGCCAGCAGCTTAGGCAGCCAAGAGACCCAGTTCTTC. Protein product: CASSLGSQETQFF.

The V call is TRBV3-1, the J call TRBJ2-7; 9 bases match TRBD1. Germline-derived CDR1 and CDR2 are LGHDT and YNNKEL (reference sequence). The junction had 7 bases not matched to a gene; V was cut back by 2 bases and J by 5 bases. The CDR3 is 15 residues long. The DNA for the CDR3 is TGTGCCAGCAGCCAATCCGGGACAGGGTACCACGAGCAGTACTTC. Amino acids: CASSQSGTGYHEQYF.

This chain links TRBV4-3 with TRBJ1-1; TRBD1 matches at 7 bases. Trimming removed 1 base from V and 3 bases from J; junction bases left unmatched: 20. This CDR3 is 20 amino acids long. Germline V gives CDR1 LGHNA, CDR2 YSLEER. The DNA for the CDR3 is TGCGCCAGCAGCCAAGTGGCGCCCAAGCACGACGACAGGGTATACACTGAAGCTTTCTTT. Residues: CASSQVAPKHDDRVYTEAFF.

This clonotype has at least ten counts. The chain uses TRBV14 and TRBJ2-7; tentatively, D is TRBD2 (5 bases). The germline V and J ends were trimmed by 3 bases and 3 bases, with 12 bases remaining between them. The CDR3 is 14 residues long. In germline, CDR1 is SGHDN, CDR2 FVKESK. The CDR3 loop reads CASSHDGGSYEQYF. The DNA for the CDR3 is TGTGCCAGCAGCCACGACGGAGGAAGCTACGAGCAGTACTTC.

As for this clonotype: A read error may explain this, as a much larger clone is one base away. The V gene is TRBV7-8, the J gene TRBJ2-1; TRBD1 agrees at 9 bases. Per the germline V gene, CDR1 is SGHVS and CDR2 is FQNEAQ. Trimming removed 5 bases from V and 12 bases from J; junction bases left unmatched: 11. This CDR3 comprises 14 residues. CDR3 sequence reads: CASSPTDRGWGQFF. The CDR3 bases are TGTGCCAGCAGCCCGACGGACAGGGGATGGGGGCAGTTCTTC.

This clonotype was observed many times. The chain is built from TRBV29-1 and TRBJ2-1; a weak D match, TRBD2 (5 bases). The V end was cut by 0 bases, the J end by 0 bases, with 12 bases between. This CDR3 contains 16 residues. Germline V gene lookup returns CDR1 SQVTM and CDR2 ANQGSEA. The CDR3 DNA is TGCAGCGTTGAAGATCTGGAGGAGAGCTCCTACAATGAGCAGTTCTTC. Protein sequence: CSVEDLEESSYNEQFF.

This clonotype was detected ten times or more. J is TRBJ1-4 and V is TRBV13, with a tentative D call TRBD1 (5 bases). This CDR3 region has 13 residues. Trimming took off 3 bases at V and 8 bases at J, with 10 bases between the two ends. Looked up from germline, CDR1 is PRHDT and CDR2 is FYEKMQ (reference sequence). CDR3 coding DNA: TGTGCCAGCAGCTTCGGACAAGAAGAAAAACTGTTTTTT. The encoded protein is CASSFGQEEKLFF.

This clonotype was counted at least ten times. This chain uses TRBV7-2 with TRBJ2-5, with a possible D match to TRBD2 (6 bases). The CDR3 covers 16 residues. The ends were cut back, 2 bases at V and 0 bases at J, with 13 bases in the middle. CDR1 is SGHTA, CDR2 FQGNSA, per germline. The CDR3 sequence: CASSLSPAGYQETQYF. CDR3 nucleotides: TGTGCCAGCAGCTTAAGTCCAGCGGGCTACCAAGAGACCCAGTACTTC. Using reference TRBV7-2 and TRBJ2-5 for the parts outside the CDR3, the full variable domain is GAGVSQSPSNKVTEKGKDVELRCDPISGHTALYWYRQSLGQGLEFLIYFQGNSAPDKSGLPSDRFSAERTGGSVSTLTIQRTQQEDSAVYLCASSLSPAGYQETQYFGPGTRLLVL.

This clonotype was picked up many times. The chain uses TRBV3-1 and TRBJ2-1; 8 nucleotides line up with TRBD2. This CDR3 comprises 16 residues. J lost 6 bases, V lost 0 bases, and 7 bases had no gene match. The germline V gene encodes CDR1 LGHDT and CDR2 YNNKEL (reference sequence). CDR3 residues: CASSQDFGTSSNEQFF. The CDR3 DNA sequence: TGTGCCAGCAGCCAAGACTTCGGGACTAGTAGCAATGAGCAGTTCTTC.

Notes on this clonotype: A far larger clone is only one base removed, so a read error is likely. This chain links TRBV6-5 with TRBJ2-1; 7 nucleotides align to TRBD1. Per the germline V gene, CDR1 is MNHEY and CDR2 is SVGAGI. CDR3 length: 17 residues. The V and J ends lost 5 bases and 5 bases, in that order; junction bases with no gene match: 15. CDR3 nucleotides: TGTGCCAGCAGTGAGGTCGACAGGGTTTCTCGTCACAATGAGCAGTTCTTC. Translating gives CASSEVDRVSRHNEQFF.

With respect to this clonotype: This may stem from a read error, because a much larger clone lies one nucleotide away. The chain couples TRBV11-3 to TRBJ1-2; 7 bases match TRBD1. The CDR3 totals 15 residues. CDR1 is SGHNT, CDR2 YENEEA, per germline. CDR3 region: CVSSPYRGPEDGYTF. The CDR3 DNA reads as TGTGTCAGCAGTCCCTATAGGGGGCCGGAGGATGGCTACACCTTC.

Many counts were recorded for this clonotype. The CDR3 reads CASSSTGRGLGEQYF. In nucleotides, the CDR3 is TGTGCCAGCAGTTCAACGGGCAGGGGGCTTGGTGAGCAGTACTTC. V and J are TRBV28 and TRBJ2-7; the match to TRBD1 covers 8 bases. Germline CDR1 is MDHEN and CDR2 is SYDVKM. Trimming took 4 bases from V and 7 from J; bases not matched to a gene: 12. This CDR3 comprises 15 residues.

This clonotype was observed many times. The V and J genes are TRBV20-1 and TRBJ2-3, with TRBD1 identical over 7 bases. Germline V gene lookup returns CDR1 DFQATT and CDR2 SNEGSKA (reference sequence). The CDR3 runs to 16 residues. The V gene end was trimmed by 1 base and the J gene end by 0 bases; junction bases not matched to a gene: 7. CDR3 sequence: CSARAPGQLSTDTQYF. Here the CDR3 DNA reads TGCAGTGCTAGAGCCCCGGGACAGCTTAGCACAGATACGCAGTATTTT.

In this sample, this clonotype turned up many times. The CDR3 region has the DNA TGTGCCAGTAGTACCGCCGACCAATCTCAGCCCCAGCATTTT. Encoded protein: CASSTADQSQPQHF. V and J are TRBV19 and TRBJ1-5; D is unclear. Germline V gives CDR1 LNHDA, CDR2 SQIVND (reference sequence). This CDR3 is built from 14 residues. The V gene lost 4 bases and the J gene lost 6 bases, with 13 bases spanning the gap. The complete variable domain, with remaining parts taken from reference TRBV19 and TRBJ1-5, reads DGGITQSPKYLFRKEGQNVTLSCEQNLNHDAMYWYRQDPGQGLRLIYYSQIVNDFQKGDIAEGYSVSREKKESFPLTVTSAQKNPTAFYLCASSTADQSQPQHFGDGTRLSIL.

With regard to this clonotype: The junction shows a germline mismatch at one end, possibly a read error. The chain couples TRBV5-1 to TRBJ1-2; 8 nucleotides match TRBD1. Germline loops: CDR1 SGHRS, CDR2 YFSETQ. The CDR3 spans 14 residues. CDR3 sequence: CASSEGDRRYGYTF. The DNA for the CDR3 is TGTGCCAGCAGCGAGGGGGACAGGCGCTATGGCTACACCTTC.

This clonotype was counted only a few times. The chain employs TRBV6-1 and TRBJ2-2; D uncertain. The germline gives CDR1 MNHNS, CDR2 SASEGT. This CDR3 comprises 16 residues. V shed 6 bases and J shed 0 bases, with 14 bases lying between them. The CDR3, as DNA: TGTGCCAGCAGAGGCGAGTGGCCGGCGAACACCGGGGAGCTGTTTTTT. It yields the protein CASRGEWPANTGELFF.

J is TRBJ2-7 and V is TRBV12-3 or TRBV12-4; D call uncertain. CDR3 length: 14 amino acids. Trimming took off 6 bases at V and 0 bases at J, with 12 bases between the two ends. As DNA, the CDR3 is TGTGCCAGCAGATGGGGTCAGAGCTCCTACGAGCAGTACTTC. Its protein product is CASRWGQSSYEQYF.

The V gene is TRBV5-5, the J gene TRBJ2-3; 10 bases fit TRBD2. The V gene end was trimmed by 1 base and the J gene end by 3 bases; junction bases not matched to a gene: 5. Germline loops: CDR1 SGHKS, CDR2 YYEKEE (reference sequence). CDR3 length: 16 residues. In DNA, the CDR3 is TGTGCCAGCAGCTTGACGCTAGCGGGGGCTACAGATACGCAGTATTTT. Translating gives CASSLTLAGATDTQYF.

This clonotype was recorded many times. The chain combines TRBV20-1 with TRBJ2-7, with 8 bases identical to TRBD2. The V gene end was trimmed by 5 bases and the J gene end by 6 bases; junction bases not matched to a gene: 12. The CDR3 is made up of 14 amino acids. Germline V gene data show CDR1 as DFQATT and CDR2 as SNEGSKA (reference sequence). In DNA, the CDR3 is TGCAGTGCTTCTTCCGGGACTAGAGTCGGCGAGCAGTACTTC. It codes for CSASSGTRVGEQYF.

This clonotype was detected ten times or more. The gene calls are TRBV5-4 and TRBJ2-7; TRBD2 matches 10 bases. This CDR3 comprises 15 residues. Trimming cost V 4 bases and J 2 bases; bases outside gene matches: 6. CDR1 is SGHNT, CDR2 YYREEE, per germline (reference sequence). In DNA form, the CDR3 reads TGTGCCAGCAGCCGAAGCGGGGGGGCCGCCTACGAGCAGTACTTC. It specifies CASSRSGGAAYEQYF.

The V call is TRBV20-1, the J call TRBJ2-1; unclear D gene. V lost 3 bases to trimming and J lost 3 bases, with 12 bases between them. CDR3 length: 14 amino acids. CDR1 and CDR2 (germline): DFQATT, SNEGSKA (reference sequence). The DNA of the CDR3 is TGCAGTGCTAGTCACCCGGCCGACTACAATGAGCAGTTCTTC. Encoded protein: CSASHPADYNEQFF.

This clonotype was detected ten times or more. The V call is TRBV27, the J call TRBJ2-1; no firm D call. The length of the CDR3 is 13 residues. Trimming removed 3 bases at V and 5 bases at J, with 8 bases between. Germline V CDR1 and CDR2: MNHEY, SMNVEV (reference sequence). CDR3 protein: CASSFGTDNEQFF. The CDR3 DNA follows: TGTGCCAGCAGTTTCGGTACGGACAATGAGCAGTTCTTC.

This clonotype showed up many times. This chain connects TRBV5-4 to TRBJ2-7; 8 nucleotides match TRBD1. V lost 0 bases to trimming and J lost 5 bases; unmatched junction nucleotides: 7. Germline V gene data show CDR1 as SGHNT and CDR2 as YYREEE (reference sequence). The CDR3 covers 15 residues. This CDR3 is CASSLAGQGAHEQYF. The DNA for the CDR3 is TGTGCCAGCAGCTTGGCCGGGCAGGGGGCCCACGAGCAGTACTTC.

This clonotype was counted once. The rearrangement links TRBV27 to TRBJ1-3, with 7 positions matching TRBD1. V shed 2 bases, J shed 0 bases, and the junction held 4 bases outside the gene matches. This CDR3 is built from 16 residues. Germline V lookup: CDR1 MNHEY, CDR2 SMNVEV (reference sequence). As DNA, the CDR3 is TGTGCCAGCAGTTTAACAGGGGTTACCTCTGGAAACACCATATATTTT. This gives the protein CASSLTGVTSGNTIYF.

Comments on this clonotype: A far larger clone lies a single base away; this is likely a read error. The chain carries TRBV4-2 and TRBJ2-7, with D unresolved. The CDR3 is made up of 12 amino acids. Germline V gene data show CDR1 as LGHNA and CDR2 as YNFKEQ. CDR3 nucleotide sequence: TGTGCCAGCAGCTTACAGTCCTTCGAGCAGTACTTC. Its translation: CASSLQSFEQYF.

This rearrangement joins TRBV25-1 to TRBJ1-1; D remains ambiguous. V shed 1 base and J shed 1 base, with 7 bases lying between them. This CDR3 spans 14 amino acids. Germline values: CDR1 MGHDK, CDR2 SYGVNS. The CDR3 region is CASSESGGNTEAFF. Written as DNA, the CDR3 is TGTGCCAGCAGTGAATCGGGCGGGAACACTGAAGCTTTCTTT. Based on the CDR3 plus reference TRBV25-1 and TRBJ1-1, the full variable domain is EADIYQTPRYLVIGTGKKITLECSQTMGHDKMYWYQQDPGMELHLIHYSYGVNSTEKGDLSSESTVSRIRTEHFPLTLESARPSHTSQYLCASSESGGNTEAFFGQGTRLTVV.